These T cell receptor beta chains were read from a single sample in a study of shared clonotypes between healthy human individuals. Data came from immunoSEQ multiplex PCR; TCRdb stores just in-frame clones and leaves some out. Among 450,000 to 550,000 clones listed, 75% to 85% were seen once. Sequenced: PBMCs. Receptors originate from a woman between 35 and 50 years old in good health. Some clones in this sample may be carry-over from other donors' samples. CDR3s include the opening cysteine and the closing phenylalanine or tryptophan. The D gene is left open where the match is weak. Clone sizes are given selectively: once, few, many, or a class where the clone is expanded.

d_call	v_call	clone_size	j_call	cdr3_nt	cdr3_aa
TRBD1	TRBV5-1	NA	TRBJ2-7	TGCGCCAGCAGCTCAGGACAGGGCTGGGGCGAGCAGTACTTC	CASSSGQGWGEQYF
NA	TRBV29-1	NA	TRBJ1-2	TGCAGCGTTGAGGCTGTGGGTAATAGTGGCTACACCTTC	CSVEAVGNSGYTF
NA	TRBV9	NA	TRBJ2-3	TGTGCCAGCAGCGTAAGAGGACGGGAGTCGGCAGATACGCAGTATTTT	CASSVRGRESADTQYF
NA	TRBV10-3	NA	TRBJ1-5	TGTGCCATCAGGGGGGATTTGGGGGGTCAGCCCCAGCATTTT	CAIRGDLGGQPQHF
NA	TRBV5-1	NA	TRBJ2-3	TGCGCCAGCAGCTTGGCCGGGCAGGGCCCCACAGATACGCAGTATTTT	CASSLAGQGPTDTQYF
TRBD1	TRBV7-2	NA	TRBJ2-7	TGTGCCAGCAGCCTAAGGACAGGGGGCGGCGAGCAGTACTTC	CASSLRTGGGEQYF
TRBD2	TRBV14	NA	TRBJ2-7	TGTGCCAGCAGCCAAGAACGGACTAGCAGCTACGAGCAGTACTTC	CASSQERTSSYEQYF
TRBD2	TRBV18	NA	TRBJ2-7	TGTGCCAGCTCACCAGGATGGCCTTGGGGAGCTAGCGGGAAGTATGAGCAGTACTTC	CASSPGWPWGASGKYEQYF
NA	TRBV28	NA	TRBJ1-1	TGTGCCAGCAGTTTCTTGTGGGACGGCACTGAAGCTTTCTTT	CASSFLWDGTEAFF
TRBD1	TRBV30	NA	TRBJ1-4	TGTGCCTGGAGTATATCGACAGGGGGATCTGAAAAACTGTTTTTT	CAWSISTGGSEKLFF
TRBD1	TRBV5-1	NA	TRBJ1-3	TGCGCCAGCAGCCCAGGGACAGACTCTGGAAACACCATATATTTT	CASSPGTDSGNTIYF
NA	TRBV28	NA	TRBJ1-2	TGTGCCAGCAGTTTATCGTGGGGGTTAGTAAACGGCTACACCTTC	CASSLSWGLVNGYTF
NA	TRBV15	many	TRBJ1-3	TGTGCCACCAGCAGAGACAGGCGCTCTGGAAACACCATATATTTT	CATSRDRRSGNTIYF
NA	TRBV6-4	NA	TRBJ2-2	TGTGCCAGCAGTGACTCGGTGGGGGGGCCCGGAGAGCTGTTTTTT	CASSDSVGGPGELFF
TRBD1	TRBV28	NA	TRBJ1-2	TGTGCCAGCAAACGGACAGGGCCTAACTATGGCTACACCTTC	CASKRTGPNYGYTF
NA	TRBV5-8	NA	TRBJ1-1	TGTGCCAGCAGCTTACCTGGGGTTGGGGTCACTGAAGCTTTCTTT	CASSLPGVGVTEAFF
NA	TRBV6-5	NA	TRBJ1-2	TGTGCCAGCGGCCTCCTTCGGGGGATCGGTGGCTACACCTTC	CASGLLRGIGGYTF
NA	TRBV6-5	once	TRBJ1-3	TGTGCCAGCACCCACCAGTGGGGCTCTGGAAACACCATATATTTT	CASTHQWGSGNTIYF
NA	TRBV27	NA	TRBJ2-7	TGTGCCAGCAGCAAGGGCAGCTCCTACGAGCAGTACTTC	CASSKGSSYEQYF